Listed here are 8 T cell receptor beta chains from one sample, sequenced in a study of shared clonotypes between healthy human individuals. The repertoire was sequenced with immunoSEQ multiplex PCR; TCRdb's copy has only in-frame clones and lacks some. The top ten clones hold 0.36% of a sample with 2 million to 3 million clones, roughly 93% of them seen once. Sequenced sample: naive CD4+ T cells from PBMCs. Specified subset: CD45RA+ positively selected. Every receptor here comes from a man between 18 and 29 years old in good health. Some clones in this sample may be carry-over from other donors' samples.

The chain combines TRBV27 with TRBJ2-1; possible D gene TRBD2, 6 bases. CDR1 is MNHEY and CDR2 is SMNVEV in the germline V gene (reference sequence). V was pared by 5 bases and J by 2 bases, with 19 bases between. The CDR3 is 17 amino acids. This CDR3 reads CASSPYAVGGPYNEQFF. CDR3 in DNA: TGTGCCAGCAGTCCCTATGCCGTCGGGGGACCCTACAATGAGCAGTTCTTC.

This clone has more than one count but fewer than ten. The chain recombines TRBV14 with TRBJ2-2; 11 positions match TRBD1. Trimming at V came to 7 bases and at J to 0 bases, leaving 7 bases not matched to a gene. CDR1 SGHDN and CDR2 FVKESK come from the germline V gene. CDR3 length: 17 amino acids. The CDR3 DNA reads TGTGCCAGCAACAAGGACAGGGGGCTGGCGAACACCGGGGAGCTGTTTTTT. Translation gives CASNKDRGLANTGELFF. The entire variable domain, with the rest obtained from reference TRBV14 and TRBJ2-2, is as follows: EAGVTQFPSHSVIEKGQTVTLRCDPISGHDNLYWYRRVMGKEIKFLLHFVKESKQDESGMPNNRFLAERTGGTYSTLKVQPAELEDSGVYFCASNKDRGLANTGELFFGEGSRLTVL.

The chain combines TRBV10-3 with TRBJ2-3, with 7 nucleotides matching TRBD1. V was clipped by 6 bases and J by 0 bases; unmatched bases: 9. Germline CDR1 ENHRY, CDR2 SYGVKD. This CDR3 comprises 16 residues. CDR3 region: CAISNLWDSSTDTQYF. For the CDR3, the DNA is TGTGCCATCAGCAACCTGTGGGACAGTAGCACAGATACGCAGTATTTT.

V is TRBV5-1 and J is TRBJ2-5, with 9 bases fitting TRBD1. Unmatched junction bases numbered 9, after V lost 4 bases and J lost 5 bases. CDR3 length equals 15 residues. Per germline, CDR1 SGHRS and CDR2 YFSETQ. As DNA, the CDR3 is TGCGCCAGCAGCGAGCCGGGACAGGGTGGGGAGACCCAGTACTTC. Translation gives CASSEPGQGGETQYF.

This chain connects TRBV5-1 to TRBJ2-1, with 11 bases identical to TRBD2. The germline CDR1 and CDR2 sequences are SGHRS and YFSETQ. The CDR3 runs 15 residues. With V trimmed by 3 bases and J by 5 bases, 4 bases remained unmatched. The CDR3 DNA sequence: TGCGCCAGCAGCTGGCCGGGACTAGCGGACAATGAGCAGTTCTTC. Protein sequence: CASSWPGLADNEQFF.

The CDR3 coding sequence is TGTGCCAGCAGTGACTCGAATGGGGGTGGGAATCAGCCCCAGCATTTT. Protein sequence: CASSDSNGGGNQPQHF. This rearrangement joins TRBV6-4 to TRBJ1-5; tentatively, D is TRBD1 (5 bases). V was trimmed by 0 bases and J by 4 bases, leaving 13 bases between them. The CDR3 loop spans 16 amino acids. Germline lookup yields CDR1 MRHNA and CDR2 SNTAGT.

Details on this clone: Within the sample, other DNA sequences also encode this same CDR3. The CDR3 here is CASSSRGSYEQYF. DNA of the CDR3: TGTGCCAGCAGCTCCCGGGGCTCCTACGAGCAGTACTTC. J is TRBJ2-7 and V is TRBV7-9; D perhaps matches TRBD2 (5 bases). V lost 4 bases and J 0 bases, leaving 7 bases between the germline ends. The V gene's germline CDR1 is SEHNR and CDR2 FQNEAQ (reference sequence). CDR3 length equals 13 residues.

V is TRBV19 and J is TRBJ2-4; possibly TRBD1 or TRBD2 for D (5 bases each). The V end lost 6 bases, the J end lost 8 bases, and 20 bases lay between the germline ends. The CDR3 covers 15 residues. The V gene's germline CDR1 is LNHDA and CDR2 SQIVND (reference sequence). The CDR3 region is CASSKRTVLGDIQYF. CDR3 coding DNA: TGTGCCAGTAGCAAAAGAACGGTGTTGGGGGACATTCAGTACTTC. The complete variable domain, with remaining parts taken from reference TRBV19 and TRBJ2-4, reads DGGITQSPKYLFRKEGQNVTLSCEQNLNHDAMYWYRQDPGQGLRLIYYSQIVNDFQKGDIAEGYSVSREKKESFPLTVTSAQKNPTAFYLCASSKRTVLGDIQYFGAGTRLSVL.